This is a list of T cell receptor beta chains from one sample in a study of blood T cell repertoires in COVID-19. The table came from immunoSEQ multiplex PCR; TCRdb's copy has only in-frame clones and leaves some out. Of 16,000 or so clones listed, around nine tenths are singletons. The sample comprised peripheral blood. The origin of the receptors is a human donor in a cohort sampled during active COVID-19. Each CDR3 is given without its conserved first and last residue.

j_gene,v_gene,CDR3aa
TRBJ2-2,TRBV19,ASSMHGQGNPVTGELF
TRBJ2-1,TRBV18,ASSPGSSYNEQF
TRBJ1-1,TRBV7-2,ASSTQAGRTNTEAF
TRBJ2-3,TRBV6-6,ATWVGLFADTQY
TRBJ2-7,TRBV6-5,ASRTGTGIYEQY
TRBJ2-1,TRBV2,ASTQDRYYNEQF
TRBJ1-1,TRBV5-1,ASSDGTGNTEAF
TRBJ1-4,TRBV10-3,AIGGTGDEKLF
TRBJ1-4,TRBV19,ASSTGGSGTNEKLF
TRBJ1-3,TRBV7-2,ASSSSPGNTIY
TRBJ2-5,TRBV6-6,ASRRDSKETQY
TRBJ1-5,TRBV19,ASRTGGNGQPQH
TRBJ1-2,TRBV3-1/TRBV3-2,ASSQAGRGDGYT
TRBJ1-2,TRBV29-1,SAGQTNYGYT
TRBJ1-1,TRBV5-1,ASSLNRGRNTEAF
TRBJ2-5,TRBV2,ASSPASGEETQY
TRBJ2-2,TRBV7-7,ASSPGQVNTGELF
TRBJ2-1,TRBV5-1,ASSAPRDRGQPGGLSEQF
TRBJ1-1,TRBV5-5,ASREGQDAYRAF
TRBJ1-5,TRBV3-1/TRBV3-2,ASSLSSAGGLGQPQH
TRBJ2-1,TRBV6-5,ASSLEAYNEQF
TRBJ2-7,TRBV5-1,ASSPAGQGAGGEQY
TRBJ2-3,TRBV18,ASSLRQGGTDTQY
TRBJ2-2,TRBV6-5,ASSTGIWELF
TRBJ2-5,TRBV2,ASSEFPPLAGIRETQY
TRBJ1-2,TRBV30,AWRPGTLGYT
TRBJ2-7,TRBV7-9,ASSPVLAGGPSQY
TRBJ2-1,TRBV7-9,ASSSSPGQF
TRBJ1-2,TRBV30,AWNRGAYGYT
TRBJ2-1,TRBV14,ASSQKDRQLGEQF
TRBJ1-2,TRBV5-6,ASSSSGYGYT
TRBJ2-2,TRBV6-2/TRBV6-3,ASSLNIFTGELF
TRBJ2-3,TRBV2,ASTEDQGGADTQY
TRBJ2-5,TRBV6-2/TRBV6-3,ASSSLFGQLGEETQY